This T cell receptor (beta chain) appears in the sequencing data of a study of spatial heterogeneity in lung cancer. TCRdb passed the 5' RACE reads through MiXCR, listing each CDR3 protein once. Here the sample spans 4,000 or so distinct CDR3 sequences, about 22% being singletons. Time point specified: sample taken at primary tumor resection. Whole RNA from tumor, nontumor lung or frozen PBMC was sequenced unsorted. The CDR3 runs 15 residues. Trimming removed 0 bases from V and 6 bases from J, with 13 bases in between. Germline V lookup: CDR1 SGHRS, CDR2 YFSETQ. To note about this clonotype: This beta chain is an unintended read in a library built for alpha chains; its size means little.

This TCR was recovered from a female donor with early-stage non-small cell lung cancer. The chain combines TRBV5-1 with TRBJ2-1; D perhaps matches TRBD2 (5 bases). The sample here was normal lung tissue next to the tumor, taken at surgery. The CDR3 reads CASSLEPGTGNEQFF. In DNA, the CDR3 is TGCGCCAGCAGCTTGGAACCGGGAACGGGCAATGAGCAGTTCTTC.